The clone carrying this TCR beta chain was observed a few times. Its target is unknown. Given a much more abundant clone one base away, this may be a read error. In germline, CDR1 is SGHVS, CDR2 FQNEAQ. V was trimmed by 7 bases and J by 3 bases, leaving 15 bases between them. This CDR3 has 14 residues. The record originates from a study of T cell repertoires in cytomegalovirus infection. In the study overall: A matching HLA type, together with CMV infection, was signaled by public TCR beta signatures.

Regarding the study as a whole: CMV carriers with the relevant HLA were identified by cumulative public TCR beta family frequency. The ex vivo response was dominated by HLA-C-restricted CMV-specific TCR beta clonotypes.

TCRdb reanalysed the reads using MiXCR and keeps one entry per CDR3 protein. The sample records 110,000 to 150,000 distinct CDR3 sequences, 5.5% to 7% being singletons. V and J are TRBV7-8 and TRBJ1-1; D remains unclear. The sequence was obtained from a human donor in good health (CMV status not recorded). Some clones in this sample may be carry-over from other donors' samples. The specimen was PBMCs. The CDR3: CASTPTGRHTEAFF. The CDR3 bases are TGTGCCAGCACCCCTACCGGCAGGCACACTGAAGCTTTCTTT. The complete variable domain, with remaining parts taken from reference TRBV7-8 and TRBJ1-1, reads GAGVSQSPRYKVAKRGQDVALRCDPISGHVSLFWYQQALGQGPEFLTYFQNEAQLDKSGLPSDRFFAERPEGSVSTLKIQRTQQEDSAVYLCASTPTGRHTEAFFGQGTRLTVV.